This is a list of T cell receptor beta chains from one sample in a study of blood T cell repertoires in COVID-19. Profiling relied on immunoSEQ multiplex PCR, and the TCRdb table lists in-frame clones only, not all of them. The data show under 400,000 clones, roughly 90% seen once. The sequenced sample was peripheral blood. The source is a woman aged 55-70 years with COVID-19, enrolled during active disease. The CDR3 runs from the conserved cysteine through the conserved F or W. The D gene is left open where the match is weak. The listing skips clone size in some rows; elsewhere it reads once, few, many or a size class.

14	.	.	TRBV5-1	TRBJ1-2	TGCGCCAGCAGCTTGGCGGGACAAACCTATGGCTACACCTTC	CASSLAGQTYGYTF
13	.	.	TRBV30	TRBJ1-2	TGTGCCTGGAGTGTATGGGGGCAGTATGGCTACACCTTC	CAWSVWGQYGYTF
16	few	.	TRBV11-2	TRBJ1-2	TGTGCCAGCAGCCCTTTGAAAGGTCCCAGAGGGCAGGGCTACACCTTC	CASSPLKGPRGQGYTF
13	.	.	TRBV5-4	TRBJ1-1	TGTGCCAGCAGCTTGGGGTTGGAGTCAGAAGCTTTCTTT	CASSLGLESEAFF
17	.	TRBD1	TRBV5-4	TRBJ2-2	TGTGCCAGCAGCCGAGACAGGGGGCCGTCGAACACCGGGGAGCTGTTTTTT	CASSRDRGPSNTGELFF
16	.	.	TRBV7-8	TRBJ2-3	TGTGCCAGCAGCTCCTCCCGGCGGGGGCCCACAGATACGCAGTATTTT	CASSSSRRGPTDTQYF
15	.	TRBD1	TRBV5-6	TRBJ2-7	TGTGCCAGCAGCTTGGCGGGACAGGGTGGTAATGGGCAGTACTTC	CASSLAGQGGNGQYF
17	.	.	TRBV28	TRBJ1-6	TGTGCCAGCAGGACGCCGAGGACACTGGGCAATAATTCACCCCTCCACTTT	CASRTPRTLGNNSPLHF
15	.	TRBD1	TRBV5-1	TRBJ1-1	TGCGCCAGCAGCTTCGGGACAGGGGGGAACACTGAAGCTTTCTTT	CASSFGTGGNTEAFF
14	.	TRBD1	TRBV2	TRBJ1-4	TGTGCCAGCAGTGAAGACAGGGGGAGAGAAAAACTGTTTTTT	CASSEDRGREKLFF
13	.	.	TRBV6-6	TRBJ1-3	TGTGCCAGCAGCCCACCTGAGGCTTACACCATATATTTT	CASSPPEAYTIYF